One and the same sample provided the 15 T cell receptor beta chains below, sequenced in a study of T cell repertoires in cytomegalovirus infection (dated 2019 in TCRdb). The instrument was an Illumina HiSeq 1500. Using fastp at Q25 and MiXCR, TCRdb reprocessed the public reads and kept productive beta chains. CDR3 protein duplicates are merged, each entry listing the most common genes and DNA. For this sample there are about 250,000 distinct CDR3 sequences; 15% to 20% appear just once. The ten largest clones capture roughly half of the sample. The sequencing input was CD8+ T cells from PBMCs. Receptors originate from a human donor in good health (CMV status not recorded). Some clones in this sample may be carry-over from other donors' samples.

This clonotype occurred many times. This rearrangement joins TRBV6-6 to TRBJ2-1; D remains unclear. The CDR3 is 12 amino acids. The ends were cut back, 3 bases at V and 10 bases at J, with 10 bases in the middle. The germline gives CDR1 MNHNY, CDR2 SVGAGI (reference sequence). This CDR3 reads CASSYSPGEQFF. The DNA of the CDR3 is TGTGCCAGCAGTTATTCTCCGGGCGAGCAGTTCTTC.

There are many counts of this clonotype. This rearrangement joins TRBV27 to TRBJ2-3; TRBD2 might be the D (5 bases). Per germline, CDR1 MNHEY and CDR2 SMNVEV (reference sequence). Trimming pared 5 bases from V and 4 bases from J, leaving 16 bases between. The length of the CDR3 is 15 residues. The CDR3 loop is CASSPSLLTADTQYF. Here the CDR3 DNA reads TGTGCCAGCAGTCCTAGCCTCCTAACGGCAGATACGCAGTATTTT.

The chain has TRBV29-1 and TRBJ1-1; D is ambiguous. From germline, CDR1 is SQVTM and CDR2 ANQGSEA. V lost 0 bases, J lost 2 bases, and 10 bases lay in between. The length of the CDR3 is 14 residues. The CDR3 spells CSVEDGGVNTEAFF. For the CDR3, the DNA is TGCAGCGTTGAAGATGGCGGGGTAAACACTGAAGCTTTCTTT. Supplemented by reference TRBV29-1 and TRBJ1-1, the full variable domain reads SAVISQKPSRDICQRGTSLTIQCQVDSQVTMMFWYRQQPGQSLTLIATANQGSEATYESGFVIDKFPISRPNLTFSTLTVSNMSPEDSSIYLCSVEDGGVNTEAFFGQGTRLTVV.

This clonotype was recorded at least ten times. As DNA, the CDR3 is TGTGCCAGCAGTGAGGACAGAGGCCTAGGCTACACCTTC. Translated, it gives CASSEDRGLGYTF. The chain recombines TRBV6-6 with TRBJ1-2; maybe TRBD1 (6 bases). The CDR3 consists of 13 residues. V shed 5 bases and J shed 8 bases, with 15 bases lying between them. Germline V gene sequence: CDR1 MNHNY, CDR2 SVGAGI (reference sequence).

The chain uses TRBV20-1 and TRBJ2-7; 7 nucleotides line up with TRBD1. The V segment lost 3 bases and the J segment 4 bases; nucleotides outside the gene matches: 6. The CDR3 runs 13 residues. Germline CDR1 and CDR2: DFQATT and SNEGSKA (reference sequence). DNA of the CDR3: TGCAGTGCTAGGGATAGACAGGGTTACGAGCAGTACTTC. Its translation is CSARDRQGYEQYF.

The chain combines TRBV7-6 with TRBJ1-1; 8 positions agree with TRBD1. The CDR3 spans 15 residues. J lost 8 bases, V lost 4 bases, and 12 bases had no gene match. Germline loops: CDR1 SGHVS, CDR2 FNYEAQ. In DNA, the CDR3 is TGTGCCAGCAGCTCGACAGGGGCGGTGATGATGGAAGCTTTCTTT. It yields the protein CASSSTGAVMMEAFF.

The chain links TRBV11-3 to TRBJ2-3, with D perhaps matching TRBD1 (6 bases). The germline V gene has CDR1 SGHNT and CDR2 YENEEA. The CDR3 is made up of 17 amino acids. Trimming pared 5 bases from V and 2 bases from J, leaving 20 bases between. CDR3 coding DNA: TGTGCCAGCAGCCATAGGGGCGGGCCAGGGGACACAGATACGCAGTATTTT. Encoded protein: CASSHRGGPGDTDTQYF.

The chain joins TRBV28 to TRBJ2-7, with TRBD2 identical over 12 bases. CDR3 length: 17 residues. In germline, CDR1 is MDHEN, CDR2 SYDVKM. The CDR3 region has the DNA TGTGCAACTAGCCCGGCTAGCGGGGGGGCTGAGGCCTACGAGCAGTACTTC. Translation: CATSPASGGAEAYEQYF.

At least ten counts were recorded for this clonotype. The gene calls are TRBV2 and TRBJ1-1; unclear D gene. CDR1 SNHLY and CDR2 FYNNEI come from the germline V gene. This CDR3 is 10 amino acids long. Trimming cost V 8 bases and J 9 bases, with 10 bases left between them. CDR3 protein: CASYGVQAFF. DNA of the CDR3: TGTGCCAGCTACGGAGTACAAGCTTTCTTT.

This clonotype was seen a single time. The V gene is TRBV20-1, the J gene TRBJ2-1; D might be TRBD1 (6 bases). The CDR3 has 15 residues. Per germline, CDR1 DFQATT and CDR2 SNEGSKA (reference sequence). Trimming cost V 6 bases and J 3 bases, with 18 bases left between them. CDR3 protein: CSARPVDRDYNEQFF. CDR3 DNA sequence: TGCAGTGCCAGACCGGTGGACAGAGACTACAATGAGCAGTTCTTC.

This clonotype appeared many times. The genes are TRBV7-3 and TRBJ2-5; possible D gene TRBD1, 7 bases. Trimming cost V 2 bases and J 2 bases, with 12 bases left between them. This CDR3 has 15 amino acids. From germline, CDR1 is SGHTA and CDR2 FQGTGA. CDR3 nucleotide sequence: TGTGCCAGCAGCTTACGCGGGACAGTTCAAGAGACCCAGTACTTC. Translating it yields CASSLRGTVQETQYF.

This clonotype was found a few times. The gene calls are TRBV20-1 and TRBJ2-5; 8 nucleotides align to TRBD2. CDR1 DFQATT and CDR2 SNEGSKA come from the germline V gene (reference sequence). With 1 base clipped from V and 1 base from J, the junction kept 5 bases outside the gene matches. The CDR3 has 15 amino acids. This chain's CDR3 is CSARGRGGFQETQYF. Written as DNA, the CDR3 is TGCAGTGCTAGAGGTCGCGGGGGGTTCCAAGAGACCCAGTACTTC.

This clonotype was observed many times. The rearrangement links TRBV7-2 to TRBJ1-6; the D is unclear. The CDR3 runs 16 residues. Germline loops: CDR1 SGHTA, CDR2 FQGNSA. V was shortened by 5 bases and J by 0 bases, with 11 bases between the two germline ends. CDR3 sequence: CASSPTGGSYNSPLHF. CDR3 nucleotide sequence: TGTGCCAGCAGCCCAACCGGCGGCTCCTATAATTCACCCCTCCACTTT. The full variable domain, with the rest looked up from reference TRBV7-2 and TRBJ1-6, is GAGVSQSPSNKVTEKGKDVELRCDPISGHTALYWYRQSLGQGLEFLIYFQGNSAPDKSGLPSDRFSAERTGGSVSTLTIQRTQQEDSAVYLCASSPTGGSYNSPLHFGNGTRLTVT.

The chain carries TRBV7-6 and TRBJ2-7; D possibly corresponds to TRBD2 (6 bases). This CDR3 has 16 residues. Germline V gene lookup returns CDR1 SGHVS and CDR2 FNYEAQ. Trimming left V 1 base short and J 1 base short, with 14 bases between. This CDR3 reads CASSLGRGIVSYEQYF. In DNA form, the CDR3 reads TGTGCCAGCAGCTTAGGTCGGGGGATTGTTTCCTACGAGCAGTACTTC.

There are many counts of this clonotype. This rearrangement joins TRBV7-9 to TRBJ2-7, with D perhaps TRBD1 (5 bases). The CDR3 totals 15 residues. From germline, CDR1 is SEHNR and CDR2 FQNEAQ (reference sequence). V was clipped by 5 bases and J by 4 bases, with 18 bases between them. The CDR3 spells CASSQAGDSKYEQYF. The CDR3 DNA follows: TGTGCCAGCAGCCAAGCAGGAGACAGTAAATACGAGCAGTACTTC.